The present T cell receptor beta chain was sequenced within a study of monozygotic twins with inflammatory bowel disease (dated by TCRdb to between 2018 and 2021). Study-wide context: In total, 28 monozygotic twin pairs made up the full study: 19 Danish pairs, all IBD-discordant, plus nine German pairs, of which four were IBD-concordant and five were IBD-discordant. Each individual had, on average, about 151 000 unique TCRalpha sequences and 181 000 unique TCRbeta sequences available for analysis. The search for disease-associated traits relied mainly on comparing IBD patients with their genetically identical healthy co-twins within discordant pairs.

Broader findings and caveats from the paper: A decrease in TCRbeta repertoire diversity, as measured by inverse Simpson index, was observed in IBD patients compared with their healthy co-twins. The results gave no support for a single strong signal or clonotype linked to IBD. Because patients received different immunosuppressive treatments, the repertoires may have picked up extra background noise and variability between individuals. IBD patients shared fewer clonotypes with other individuals than healthy twins did, most markedly in patients showing signs of disease activity. Concordant and discordant twins showed no difference in repertoire similarity, possibly because of limited statistical power. Different T cell subtypes could not be distinguished in the analysis.

Receptor amplification or capture employed 5' RACE. Preparation of each TCR library used approximately 3,700 ng of total RNA. For each sample, cDNA synthesis was carried out in eight separate reactions using SMARTScribe reverse transcriptase. During cDNA synthesis, template switching introduced unique molecular identifiers that contained a 6-nucleotide sample barcode. Amplification of TCRalpha and TCRbeta cDNA involved two nested PCRs of roughly 17 and 9 cycles, and each PCR was followed by bead purification. Before amplification, the cDNA was treated with uracil DNA-glycosylase and purified using the QIAquick PCR purification kit. The second PCR was the step at which Illumina TruSeq-compatible adapters and sample-specific barcodes were added. Library quality and concentration were checked on TapeStation and Qubit, and libraries were pooled at approximately 4.7 ng each. The pooled libraries were sequenced with 2 x 100 bp reads and custom sequencing primers on an Illumina HiSeq2500 single-index Rapid Run. The authors processed their data as follows. UMI-based consensus assembly with MiGEC version 1.2.6 was used to correct PCR and sequencing errors. MiXCR version 2.1.1 was used to carry out V(D)J alignment, clonotype assembly and CDR3 extraction. Gene usage, clonotype sharing and MAIT/NKT TCR abundance were normalised by analysing the top 1000, 10 000 and 20 000 clonotypes per sample. After downsampling to 27 000 UMIs, diversity was calculated as the inverse Simpson index using the vegan R package. Paired Mann-Whitney U tests on discordant twin pairs were used, with Benjamini-Hochberg multiple-testing correction. With the reads reprocessed by TCRdb, a single entry stands for each CDR3 protein sequence and no DNA is reported. TCRdb's processing, not the authors', yielded these V and J calls. The table for this sample shows roughly 140,000 distinct CDR3 sequences. Jointly, the top ten make up under 2.5% of the sample.

CDR3 length: 13 amino acids, cysteine to phenylalanine. The nucleotide record is missing. Looking up the germline V gene yields CDR1 SGHTA and CDR2 FQGTGA. From each donor, a roughly 2.7 ml peripheral blood sample was collected into PAXgene tubes and stored at -80 degrees C. Total RNA was isolated from whole blood with the PAXgene blood miRNA kit on an automated QIAcube, without T cell sorting. Deep TCRalpha and TCRbeta repertoire profiling with unique molecular barcoding was performed on peripheral blood of monozygotic twin pairs concordant or discordant for inflammatory bowel disease. Smoking habits were recorded for all twin pairs, and individuals were classified as current, former or never smokers. Comment on this clonotype: Its antigen is currently not known.

What was sequenced was blood. The chain joins TRBV7-3 to TRBJ1-2; TCRdb gives TRBD1 as the D gene, but with no DNA this cannot be confirmed. This sequence was found in a human donor with ulcerative colitis or Crohn's disease, or a healthy co-twin of an affected twin (not recorded which). The CDR3 amino acid sequence is: CASSSGGSSDYTF.